This TCR beta chain was captured by sequencing in a study of shared clonotypes between healthy human individuals. For the study at large: Each donor had three CD4 naive, three CD4 memory, two CD8 naive and one CD8 memory plate. Study-level results: Against clonotypes common to all four donors, non-shared ones had lower generation probabilities.

Only in-frame clones appear in the TCRdb table, and some are missing; sequencing was by immunoSEQ multiplex PCR. Among about 2.1 million clones listed, 85% to 95% were seen once. As concerns this clone: The antigen is unknown.

Germline V gene data show CDR1 as LNHDA and CDR2 as SQIVND (reference sequence). The V end was cut by 8 bases, the J end by 2 bases, with 6 bases between. The CDR3 is 11 amino acids. Terminally differentiated effector memory CD45RA+ cells were excluded from the naive CD8 cells, which were CD45RO-negative and positively selected for CCR7. Every donor, a Caucasian adult, lived in Nashville, Tennessee. This chain uses TRBV19 with TRBJ1-2; no definite D call. This sequence was found in a man aged 18 to 30 in good health. Some clones in this sample may be carry-over from other donors' samples. Sequenced input: naive CD8+ T cells from PBMCs. The CDR3 loop is CASGQNYGYTF. The CDR3 region has the DNA TGTGCCAGTGGGCAGAACTATGGCTACACCTTC. The full variable domain, in which reference TRBV19 and TRBJ1-2 provide the parts outside the CDR3, is DGGITQSPKYLFRKEGQNVTLSCEQNLNHDAMYWYRQDPGQGLRLIYYSQIVNDFQKGDIAEGYSVSREKKESFPLTVTSAQKNPTAFYLCASGQNYGYTFGSGTRLTVV.